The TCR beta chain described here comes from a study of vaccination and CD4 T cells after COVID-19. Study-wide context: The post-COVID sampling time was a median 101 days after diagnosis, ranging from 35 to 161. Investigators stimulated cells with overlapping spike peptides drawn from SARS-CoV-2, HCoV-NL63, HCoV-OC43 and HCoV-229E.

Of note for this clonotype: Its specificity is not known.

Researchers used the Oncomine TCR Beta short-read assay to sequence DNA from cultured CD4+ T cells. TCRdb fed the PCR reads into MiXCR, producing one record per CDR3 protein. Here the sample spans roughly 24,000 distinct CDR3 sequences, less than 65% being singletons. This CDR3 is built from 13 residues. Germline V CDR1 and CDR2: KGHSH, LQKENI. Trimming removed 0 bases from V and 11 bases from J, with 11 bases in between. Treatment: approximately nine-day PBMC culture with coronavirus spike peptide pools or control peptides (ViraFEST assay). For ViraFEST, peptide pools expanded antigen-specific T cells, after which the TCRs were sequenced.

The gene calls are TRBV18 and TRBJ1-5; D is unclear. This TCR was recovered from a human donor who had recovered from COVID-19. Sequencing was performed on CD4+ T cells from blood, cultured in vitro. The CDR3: CASSPPDGKAQHF. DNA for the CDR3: TGTGCCAGCTCACCACCTGACGGCAAGGCCCAGCATTTT.